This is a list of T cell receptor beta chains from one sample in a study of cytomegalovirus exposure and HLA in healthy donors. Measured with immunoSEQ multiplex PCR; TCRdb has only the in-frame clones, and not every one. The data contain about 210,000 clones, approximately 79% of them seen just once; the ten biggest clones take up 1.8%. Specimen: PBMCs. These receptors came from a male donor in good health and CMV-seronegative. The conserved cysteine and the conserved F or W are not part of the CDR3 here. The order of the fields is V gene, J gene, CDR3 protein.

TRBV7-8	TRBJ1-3	ASSDRAFSGNTIY
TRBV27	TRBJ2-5	ASSFAGQGYQETQY
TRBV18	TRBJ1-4	ASSPPVRVGEKLF
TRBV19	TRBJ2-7	ASSDRDRGYEQY
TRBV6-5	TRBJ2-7	AGSGQGTAGEQY
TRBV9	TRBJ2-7	ASSPGGDEQY
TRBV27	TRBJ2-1	ASSFHFPAPPYNEQF
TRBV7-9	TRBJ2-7	ASSSQGLDEQY
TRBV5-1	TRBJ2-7	ASSPSGGVGYEQY
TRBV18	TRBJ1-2	ASSPRDRGAYGYT
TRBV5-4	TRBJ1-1	ASRITGMNTEAF
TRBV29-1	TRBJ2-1	SVEGLGTSGSIEQF
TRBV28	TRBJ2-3	ASSFQGQGGWITDTQY
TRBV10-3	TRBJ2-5	ATLTGGGETQY
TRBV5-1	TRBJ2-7	ASSLQGPEQY
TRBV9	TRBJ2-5	ASSVATTSGGYQETQY
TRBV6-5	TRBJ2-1	ASSYETSGYNEQF
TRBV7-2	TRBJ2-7	ASSRGSSYEQY
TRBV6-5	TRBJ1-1	ASSLQGLYTEAF
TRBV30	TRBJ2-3	AWSGGTRTDTQY
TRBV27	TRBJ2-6	ASSPTQGLMTGANVLT
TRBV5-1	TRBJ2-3	ASSLWAGSTDTQY
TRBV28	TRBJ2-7	ASRQGQAYEQY
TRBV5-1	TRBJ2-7	ASSSLAGDRYEQY
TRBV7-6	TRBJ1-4	ASSLAGQGGGTNEKLF
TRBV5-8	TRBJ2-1	ASSFGTSVYNEQF
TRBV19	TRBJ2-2	ASSISAATPFTGELF